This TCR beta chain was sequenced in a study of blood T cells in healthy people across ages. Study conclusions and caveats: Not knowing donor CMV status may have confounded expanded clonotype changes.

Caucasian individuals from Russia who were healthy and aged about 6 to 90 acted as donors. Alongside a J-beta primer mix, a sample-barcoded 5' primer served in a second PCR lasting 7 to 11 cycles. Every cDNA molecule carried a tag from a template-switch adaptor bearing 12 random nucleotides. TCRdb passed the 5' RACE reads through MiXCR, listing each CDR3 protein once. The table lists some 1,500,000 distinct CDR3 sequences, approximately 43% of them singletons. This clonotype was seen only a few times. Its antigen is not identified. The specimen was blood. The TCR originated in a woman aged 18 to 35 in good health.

The CDR3, as DNA: TGTGCCAGCAGCCCCTCCTCCCAGGGCCCAAGGGATGGCTACACCTTC. Residues: CASSPSSQGPRDGYTF. The chain joins TRBV12-3 or TRBV12-4 to TRBJ1-2; D is perhaps TRBD1 (5 bases). The CDR3 totals 16 residues. Trimming took 6 bases from V and 6 from J, leaving 23 bases between them.